These T cell receptor beta chains were read from a single sample in a study of T cell responses to AZD1222 COVID-19 vaccine. The data were produced by immunoSEQ multiplex PCR, yet TCRdb's version contains in-frame clones alone and is incomplete. Found here are more than 150,000 clones, around 94% of them singletons; the top ten hold about 10%. The sequences come from peripheral blood, collected on day 0 of AZD1222 vaccination. Source of these receptors: an adult in good health. The CDR3 runs from the conserved cysteine through the conserved F or W.

cdr3_aa,j_call,v_call
CASSQAGTSTEQYF,TRBJ2-7,TRBV6-6
CASSHGYRTRWNTEAFF,TRBJ1-1,TRBV11-2
CASRPGQFNQPQHF,TRBJ1-5,TRBV6-5
CASGRANTGELFF,TRBJ2-2,TRBV19
CASSTPGRNEKLFF,TRBJ1-4,TRBV19
CASSMGQGSQTQYF,TRBJ2-5,TRBV5-1
CASSYADRDGFF,TRBJ1-1,TRBV6-2/TRBV6-3
CASSIGQGASNEQFF,TRBJ2-1,TRBV27
CASSLWGTTSRETQYF,TRBJ2-5,TRBV27
CASSEGLAVTDTQYF,TRBJ2-3,TRBV10-1
CASSPALSNQPQHF,TRBJ1-5,TRBV2
CASSLAEGREPQHF,TRBJ1-5,TRBV7-2
CSVETQGPNYGYTF,TRBJ1-2,TRBV29-1
CASREGQGNNYGYTF,TRBJ1-2,TRBV6-5
CASSMRVTEAFF,TRBJ1-1,TRBV19
CASSPPGSPLHF,TRBJ1-6,TRBV18
CASSQETTSLYNEQFF,TRBJ2-1,TRBV4-1
CASSVISGGSPYGYTF,TRBJ1-2,TRBV6-4
CASSLARERRSPLHF,TRBJ1-6,TRBV5-8
CASSLSEGSAGYTF,TRBJ1-2,TRBV5-4
CASSVATQGTGELFF,TRBJ2-2,TRBV9
CASSVQGANGYTF,TRBJ1-2,TRBV5-6
CATTQLNTEAFF,TRBJ1-1,TRBV28
CASSLSFEQFF,TRBJ2-1,TRBV5-4
CATSGLTAYNEQFF,TRBJ2-1,TRBV24-1
CASSWGNDSPLHF,TRBJ1-6,TRBV27
CASSPEGITNQPQHF,TRBJ1-5,TRBV5-1
CASRTGMGTEAFF,TRBJ1-1,TRBV6-6
CASSYSRPGGYNEQFF,TRBJ2-1,TRBV6-2/TRBV6-3
CASSADSYYSPLHF,TRBJ1-6,TRBV28
CASSVGRYDEQFF,TRBJ2-1,TRBV9
CAINGLAGSTDTQYF,TRBJ2-3,TRBV10-3
CASSLQTVNYGYTF,TRBJ1-2,TRBV6-2/TRBV6-3
CASSSTRREFYRFF,TRBJ2-1,TRBV11-2
CASSLGRINTEAFF,TRBJ1-1,TRBV4-1
CASSLLGGNTEAFF,TRBJ1-1,TRBV3-1/TRBV3-2
CASSFDVLGGSAFF,TRBJ1-1,TRBV27
CASSLGVVTEAFF,TRBJ1-1,TRBV6-5
CASSPQYSGNEQFF,TRBJ2-1,TRBV18
CASRPLEGVHSEQFF,TRBJ2-1,TRBV6-5
CASSLSGLTQETQYF,TRBJ2-5,TRBV28
CASSIGRAARAAEKLFF,TRBJ1-4,TRBV19
CASGGLRAGEAFF,TRBJ1-1,TRBV7-8